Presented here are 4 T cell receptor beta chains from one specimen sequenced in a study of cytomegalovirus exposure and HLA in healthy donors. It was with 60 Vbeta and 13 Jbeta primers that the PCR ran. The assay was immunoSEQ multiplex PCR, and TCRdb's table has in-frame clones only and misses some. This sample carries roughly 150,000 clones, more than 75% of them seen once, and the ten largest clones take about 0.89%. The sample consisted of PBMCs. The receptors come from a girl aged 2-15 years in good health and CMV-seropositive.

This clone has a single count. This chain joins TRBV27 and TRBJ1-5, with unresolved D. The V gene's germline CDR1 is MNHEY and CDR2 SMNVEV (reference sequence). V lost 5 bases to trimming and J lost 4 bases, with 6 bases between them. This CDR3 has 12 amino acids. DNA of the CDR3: TGTGCCAGCAGTCGGAGGAATCAGCCCCAGCATTTT. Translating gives CASSRRNQPQHF.

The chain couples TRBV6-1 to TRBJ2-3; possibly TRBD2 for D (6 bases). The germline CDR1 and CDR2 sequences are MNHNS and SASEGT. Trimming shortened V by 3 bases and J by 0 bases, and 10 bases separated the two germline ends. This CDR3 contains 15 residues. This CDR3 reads CASSDSGTSTDTQYF. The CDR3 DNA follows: TGTGCCAGCAGTGACTCCGGGACTAGCACAGATACGCAGTATTTT.

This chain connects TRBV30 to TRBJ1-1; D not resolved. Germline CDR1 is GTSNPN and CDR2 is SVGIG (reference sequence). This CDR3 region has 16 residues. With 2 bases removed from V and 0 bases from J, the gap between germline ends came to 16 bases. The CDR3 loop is CAWSKSAILMNTEAFF. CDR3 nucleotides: TGTGCCTGGAGTAAGAGCGCCATCCTCATGAACACTGAAGCTTTCTTT.

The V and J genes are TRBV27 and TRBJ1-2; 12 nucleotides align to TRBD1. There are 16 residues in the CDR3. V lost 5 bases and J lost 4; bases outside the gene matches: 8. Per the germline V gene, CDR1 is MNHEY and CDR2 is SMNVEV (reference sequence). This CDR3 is CASSLIPGQGAYGYTF. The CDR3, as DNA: TGTGCCAGCAGTCTCATCCCGGGACAGGGGGCCTATGGCTACACCTTC.